The 5 T cell receptor beta chains in this list originate from one sample, sequenced in a study of T cells in Graves' hyperthyroidism and ophthalmopathy. Amplification targeted TCR beta CDR3 regions from RNA transcripts. The primer set for the first-round RT-PCR of the TCR CDR3 was HTBI. TCRdb re-analysed the multiplex PCR reads in MiXCR, keeping a single row per CDR3 protein. The sample consists of a few hundred thousand distinct CDR3 sequences, around 14% of them appearing once. Sequences were obtained from blood. The receptor source for this set is a woman aged 18-29 years with Graves' hyperthyroidism that later progressed to Graves' ophthalmopathy.

This clonotype was counted between two and nine times. V is TRBV6-1 and J is TRBJ2-1; D remains unclear. Trimming took 3 bases from V and 3 from J, leaving 12 bases between them. Germline V gives CDR1 MNHNS, CDR2 SASEGT. This CDR3 spans 15 amino acids. This CDR3 is CASSEAGNGYNEQFF. The CDR3 DNA reads TGTGCCAGCAGTGAGGCCGGTAATGGCTACAATGAGCAGTTCTTC.

The rearrangement links TRBV15 to TRBJ2-1; D uncertain. Germline values: CDR1 LNHNV, CDR2 YYDKDF (reference sequence). Trimming stripped 1 base from V and 5 bases from J, with 15 bases between. There are 16 residues in the CDR3. CDR3 nucleotides: TGTGCCACCAGCAGAGGGGCAGAAGGATATCACAATGAGCAGTTCTTC. Translation: CATSRGAEGYHNEQFF.

The V gene is TRBV15, the J gene TRBJ2-3, with 9 bases lining up with TRBD1. This CDR3 contains 14 residues. The germline CDR1 and CDR2 sequences are LNHNV and YYDKDF (reference sequence). Trimming removed 3 bases from V and 3 bases from J; junction bases left unmatched: 1. The CDR3 nucleotides are TGTGCCACCAGCAGGGGACAGGGTACAGATACGCAGTATTTT. Its translation: CATSRGQGTDTQYF.

Ten or more counts support this clonotype. The rearrangement links TRBV7-9 to TRBJ2-7, with D unclear. This CDR3 spans 15 amino acids. Germline-derived CDR1 and CDR2 are SEHNR and FQNEAQ (reference sequence). The V end lost 0 bases, the J end lost 3 bases, and 12 bases lay between the germline ends. This CDR3 is CASSLAGSLGYEQYF. The CDR3 DNA sequence: TGTGCCAGCAGCTTAGCTGGCAGCCTGGGCTACGAGCAGTACTTC.

This clonotype was picked up many times. The rearrangement joins TRBV18 to TRBJ1-1; D not certain. Trimming left V 5 bases short and J 1 base short, with 8 bases between. Germline assignment: CDR1 KGHSH and CDR2 LQKENI. There are 13 residues in the CDR3. Here the CDR3 DNA reads TGTGCCAGCTCATTAGAGAAGAACACTGAAGCTTTCTTT. Its translation: CASSLEKNTEAFF.